The 21 T cell receptor beta chains below were found in one sample sequenced in a study of graft-versus-host responses after intestinal transplantation. The method was immunoSEQ multiplex PCR; TCRdb's version includes in-frame clones alone and lacks a portion of them. The repertoire has roughly 62,000 clones, approximately 89% of them found once; the top ten carry roughly 2.6%. The sample was PBMCs, taken 118 to 130 days after intestinal transplantation. The receptors shown here come from a human patient who received an intestinal transplant, so some T cells may come from the graft donor.

This clone was seen more than once but under ten times. The J gene is TRBJ1-3, the V gene TRBV5-4; a possible D gene is TRBD1 (6 bases). With 3 bases removed from V and 4 bases from J, the gap between germline ends came to 11 bases. This CDR3 is 14 amino acids long. The V gene's germline CDR1 is SGHNT and CDR2 YYREEE (reference sequence). The CDR3 sequence is CASSSWDTGNTIYF. The CDR3 DNA reads as TGTGCCAGCAGCTCGTGGGACACCGGAAACACCATATATTTT.

This sequence joins TRBV15 and TRBJ2-7, with D unclear. The CDR3 totals 15 residues. V was shortened by 0 bases and J by 7 bases, with 16 bases between the two germline ends. Germline loops: CDR1 LNHNV, CDR2 YYDKDF (reference sequence). The CDR3 bases are TGTGCCACCAGCAGAGATCGGGCAGGTTCGTGGGAGCAGTACTTC. Its protein is CATSRDRAGSWEQYF.

The CDR3, as DNA: TGTGCCAGCAGTTTACGCAGGGAGTTTCGCCAGCCCCAGCATTTT. It yields the protein CASSLRREFRQPQHF. This rearrangement joins TRBV28 to TRBJ1-5; maybe TRBD1 (5 bases). Trimming cost V 2 bases and J 7 bases, with 15 bases left between them. There are 15 residues in the CDR3. From germline, CDR1 is MDHEN and CDR2 SYDVKM. Variable domain in full (rest from reference TRBV28 and TRBJ1-5): DVKVTQSSRYLVKRTGEKVFLECVQDMDHENMFWYRQDPGLGLRLIYFSYDVKMKEKGDIPEGYSVSREKKERFSLILESASTNQTSMYLCASSLRREFRQPQHFGDGTRLSIL.

CDR3 residues: CASNGQGRNYGYTF. The DNA for the CDR3 is TGTGCCAGCAACGGACAGGGACGGAACTATGGCTACACCTTC. The chain has TRBV28 and TRBJ1-2; 8 positions agree with TRBD1. This CDR3 region has 14 residues. Germline trimming cut 7 bases from V and 2 bases from J; bases unmatched to any gene: 6. Germline V gene data show CDR1 as MDHEN and CDR2 as SYDVKM.

V gene TRBV28 combines with J gene TRBJ1-1; TRBD1 might be the D (6 bases). CDR3 size: 15 residues. Trimming removed 2 bases at V and 4 bases at J, with 14 bases between. Germline assignment: CDR1 MDHEN and CDR2 SYDVKM. The CDR3 protein is CASSLQTGFPTEAFF. CDR3 coding DNA: TGTGCCAGCAGTTTACAAACAGGGTTCCCCACTGAAGCTTTCTTT.

J is TRBJ1-1 and V is TRBV10-3; TRBD1 agrees at 7 bases. This CDR3 has 15 residues. Unmatched junction bases numbered 7, after V lost 2 bases and J lost 4 bases. The germline V gene has CDR1 ENHRY and CDR2 SYGVKD. The CDR3 region is CAISETDREGTEAFF. CDR3 coding DNA: TGTGCCATCAGTGAGACCGACAGGGAGGGCACTGAAGCTTTCTTT.

The chain couples TRBV11-2 to TRBJ1-4, with 10 positions matching TRBD1. Germline V gene data show CDR1 as SGHAT and CDR2 as FQNNGV. V shed 4 bases and J 8 bases; nucleotides not matched to a gene: 4. CDR3 length equals 14 residues. The CDR3 DNA is TGTGCCAGCAGCTGGACAGGGGGTGGCGAAAAACTGTTTTTT. It specifies CASSWTGGGEKLFF.

The chain combines TRBV19 with TRBJ1-1; D is uncertain. Per germline, CDR1 LNHDA and CDR2 SQIVND (reference sequence). The CDR3 is 13 residues long. Trimming pared 6 bases from V and 7 bases from J, leaving 15 bases between. CDR3 residues: CASSLPGPFEAFF. In nucleotides, the CDR3 is TGTGCCAGTAGCTTACCCGGACCCTTTGAAGCTTTCTTT. Full variable domain (outside the CDR3, taken from reference TRBV19 and TRBJ1-1): DGGITQSPKYLFRKEGQNVTLSCEQNLNHDAMYWYRQDPGQGLRLIYYSQIVNDFQKGDIAEGYSVSREKKESFPLTVTSAQKNPTAFYLCASSLPGPFEAFFGQGTRLTVV.

This clone occurred once. The chain joins TRBV28 to TRBJ2-3; 8 bases agree with TRBD2. The germline V gene encodes CDR1 MDHEN and CDR2 SYDVKM. V dropped 4 bases and J dropped 1; count of bases not matched to a gene: 10. The CDR3 loop spans 17 amino acids. CDR3 DNA: TGTGCCAGCAGTTCCGGTCTTAGCGGGATTCGCACAGATACGCAGTATTTT. Translating gives CASSSGLSGIRTDTQYF.

CDR3 sequence reads: CASSRSRDRVNQPQHF. The CDR3 region has the DNA TGTGCCAGCAGCAGAAGCCGGGACAGGGTCAATCAGCCCCAGCATTTT. The chain joins TRBV21-1 to TRBJ1-5; the table's D call TRBD1 went unverified against the DNA. TRBV21-1 is designated a pseudogene. The CDR3 spans 16 residues.

This clone was detected once. The rearrangement links TRBV7-9 to TRBJ1-2; D uncertain. V lost 5 bases and J 5 bases, leaving 21 bases between the germline ends. Germline CDR1 is SEHNR and CDR2 is FQNEAQ (reference sequence). This CDR3 has 16 amino acids. The CDR3 region is CASSGKPPLNPYGYTF. The CDR3, as DNA: TGTGCCAGCAGCGGAAAACCGCCCCTCAATCCATATGGCTACACCTTC.

V and J are TRBV4-1 and TRBJ1-2; D not resolved. Germline values: CDR1 MGHRA, CDR2 YSYEKL. The V end was cut by 2 bases, the J end by 8 bases, with 18 bases between. The CDR3 totals 15 residues. CDR3 in DNA: TGCGCCAGCAGCCAACCGGACGGTCAAATAGTAGGCTACACCTTC. It codes for CASSQPDGQIVGYTF.

The chain has TRBV18 and TRBJ2-1, with 8 bases identical to TRBD1. V lost 3 bases to trimming and J lost 8 bases; unmatched junction nucleotides: 3. CDR1 and CDR2 from the germline V gene are KGHSH and LQKENI. The CDR3 runs to 13 residues. This CDR3 reads CASSPGQADEQFF. The CDR3 coding sequence is TGTGCCAGCTCACCGGGACAGGCCGATGAGCAGTTCTTC.

V usage is TRBV28 and J usage is TRBJ2-7, with D maybe TRBD2 (6 bases). CDR3 length: 16 residues. Germline CDR1 and CDR2: MDHEN and SYDVKM. V was trimmed by 6 bases and J by 3 bases, leaving 21 bases between them. The CDR3 bases are TGTGCCAGCAGCCAGGCCTCGGGGGTGGCCTACTACGAGCAGTACTTC. It translates to CASSQASGVAYYEQYF.

The chain's CDR3 is CASRPMVSAYEQYF. DNA for the CDR3: TGTGCCAGCAGACCAATGGTGTCGGCATACGAGCAGTACTTC. The chain joins TRBV6-5 to TRBJ2-7, with D unresolved. V was shortened by 6 bases and J by 4 bases, with 16 bases between the two germline ends. From germline, CDR1 is MNHEY and CDR2 SVGAGI. The CDR3 covers 14 residues.

The chain recombines TRBV28 with TRBJ2-7; 8 bases map to TRBD1. Trimming cost V 5 bases and J 4 bases; bases outside gene matches: 10. CDR3 length: 15 amino acids. Germline V gives CDR1 MDHEN, CDR2 SYDVKM. CDR3 sequence reads: CASSPTDRVEYEQYF. The CDR3 coding sequence is TGTGCCAGCAGTCCCACGGACAGGGTAGAATACGAGCAGTACTTC.

V is TRBV7-6 and J is TRBJ2-5, with D perhaps matching TRBD2 (6 bases). TRBJ2-7 explains the end of the DNA better; the J call may be wrong. This CDR3 has 13 amino acids. Germline CDR1 and CDR2: SGHVS and FNYEAQ. CDR3 in DNA: TGTGCCAGCAGCCTGGGACTTATGTACGAGCAGTACTTC. It codes for CASSLGLMYEQYF.

J is TRBJ2-5 and V is TRBV19, with D perhaps TRBD1 (5 bases). CDR3 size: 13 residues. CDR1 and CDR2 (germline): LNHDA, SQIVND (reference sequence). Deletions cut 11 bases from V and 3 bases from J, with 16 bases between. The CDR3 protein is CACRERGKETQYF. CDR3 nucleotides: TGTGCCTGCAGGGAAAGGGGCAAAGAGACCCAGTACTTC.

V and J are TRBV27 and TRBJ2-2, with 10 bases matching TRBD2. Per germline, CDR1 MNHEY and CDR2 SMNVEV (reference sequence). CDR3 size: 17 residues. V lost 6 bases and J lost 5; bases outside the gene matches: 12. In nucleotides, the CDR3 is TGTGCCAGCAGCGGGGGAGCGGGAGGGCCGTGGACCGGGGAGCTGTTTTTT. The encoded protein is CASSGGAGGPWTGELFF.

This chain links TRBV6-1 with TRBJ2-1; tentative D call: TRBD1 (6 bases). CDR1 is MNHNS and CDR2 is SASEGT in the germline V gene. The CDR3 sequence is 15 residues long. V lost 8 bases, J lost 6 bases, and 20 bases lay in between. CDR3 DNA sequence: TGTGCCAGCGGATTGTGGGGACACGATCTCAATGAGCAGTTCTTC. It specifies CASGLWGHDLNEQFF.

The chain uses TRBV28 and TRBJ2-1; 14 nucleotides line up with TRBD2. J was trimmed by 0 bases and V by 4 bases; bases with no gene match: 17. CDR1 and CDR2 (germline): MDHEN, SYDVKM. This CDR3 is 22 amino acids long. The CDR3 DNA reads as TGTGCCAGCAGTTCGAGCAGAGGAGGGGGACTAGCGGGAGAAAGCTCCTACAATGAGCAGTTCTTC. It yields the protein CASSSSRGGGLAGESSYNEQFF.